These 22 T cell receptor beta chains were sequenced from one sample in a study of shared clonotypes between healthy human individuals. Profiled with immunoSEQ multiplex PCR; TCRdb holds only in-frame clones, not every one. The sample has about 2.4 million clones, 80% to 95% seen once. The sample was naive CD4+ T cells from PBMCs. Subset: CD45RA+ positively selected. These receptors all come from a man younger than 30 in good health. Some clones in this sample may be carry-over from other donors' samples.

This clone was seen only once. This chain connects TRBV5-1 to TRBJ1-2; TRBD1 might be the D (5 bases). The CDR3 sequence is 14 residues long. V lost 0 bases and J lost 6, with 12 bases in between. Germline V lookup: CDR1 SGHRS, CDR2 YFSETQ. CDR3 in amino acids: CASSLGGTANGYTF. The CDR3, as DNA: TGCGCCAGCAGCTTGGGTGGGACTGCGAATGGCTACACCTTC.

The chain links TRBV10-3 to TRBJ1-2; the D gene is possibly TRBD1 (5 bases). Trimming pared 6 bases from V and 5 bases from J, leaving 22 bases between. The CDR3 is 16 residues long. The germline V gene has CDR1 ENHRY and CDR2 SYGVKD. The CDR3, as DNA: TGTGCCATCAGATACTTTGACACAACTAAGGGGTATGGCTACACCTTC. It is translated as CAIRYFDTTKGYGYTF.

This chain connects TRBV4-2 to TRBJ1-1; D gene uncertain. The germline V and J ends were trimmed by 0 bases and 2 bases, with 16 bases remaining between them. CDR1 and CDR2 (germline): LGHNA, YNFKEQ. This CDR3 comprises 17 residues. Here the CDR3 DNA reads TGTGCCAGCAGCCAAGATCTCGTATGGAACCAAAACACTGAAGCTTTCTTT. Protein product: CASSQDLVWNQNTEAFF.

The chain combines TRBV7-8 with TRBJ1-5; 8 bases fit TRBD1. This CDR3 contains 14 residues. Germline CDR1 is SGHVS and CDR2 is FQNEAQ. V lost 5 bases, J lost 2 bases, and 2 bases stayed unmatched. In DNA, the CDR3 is TGTGCCAGCAGCCCGACAGGGGGCAATCAGCCCCAGCATTTT. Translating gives CASSPTGGNQPQHF.

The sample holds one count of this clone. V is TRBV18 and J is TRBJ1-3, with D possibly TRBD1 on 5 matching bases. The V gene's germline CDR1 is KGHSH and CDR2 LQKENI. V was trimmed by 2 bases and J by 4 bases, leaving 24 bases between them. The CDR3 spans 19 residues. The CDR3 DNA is TGTGCCAGCTCACCAAACCGGGACGGACTACGAGGTGCAGGAAACACCATATATTTT. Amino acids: CASSPNRDGLRGAGNTIYF.

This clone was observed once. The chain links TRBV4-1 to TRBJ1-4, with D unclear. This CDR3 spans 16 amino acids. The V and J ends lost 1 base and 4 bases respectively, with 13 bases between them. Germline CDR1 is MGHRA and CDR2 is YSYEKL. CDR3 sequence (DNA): TGCGCCAGCAGCCAAGCGTCCATTCAGGTTAATGAAAAACTGTTTTTT. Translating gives CASSQASIQVNEKLFF.

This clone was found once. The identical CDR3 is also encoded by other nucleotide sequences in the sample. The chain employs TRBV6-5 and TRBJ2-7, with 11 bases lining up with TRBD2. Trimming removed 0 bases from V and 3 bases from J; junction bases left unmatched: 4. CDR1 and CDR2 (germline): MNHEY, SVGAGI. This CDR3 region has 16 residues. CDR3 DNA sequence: TGTGCCAGCAGTTACTCGGGGCTAGCGGGAGGCTACGAGCAGTACTTC. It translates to CASSYSGLAGGYEQYF.

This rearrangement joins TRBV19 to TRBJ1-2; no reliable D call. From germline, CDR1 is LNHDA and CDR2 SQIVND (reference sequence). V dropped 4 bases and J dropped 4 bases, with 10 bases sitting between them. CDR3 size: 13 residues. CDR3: CASSTGLGYGYTF. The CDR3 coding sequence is TGTGCCAGTAGTACCGGGCTGGGCTATGGCTACACCTTC. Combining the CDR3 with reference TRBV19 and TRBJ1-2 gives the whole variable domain DGGITQSPKYLFRKEGQNVTLSCEQNLNHDAMYWYRQDPGQGLRLIYYSQIVNDFQKGDIAEGYSVSREKKESFPLTVTSAQKNPTAFYLCASSTGLGYGYTFGSGTRLTVV.

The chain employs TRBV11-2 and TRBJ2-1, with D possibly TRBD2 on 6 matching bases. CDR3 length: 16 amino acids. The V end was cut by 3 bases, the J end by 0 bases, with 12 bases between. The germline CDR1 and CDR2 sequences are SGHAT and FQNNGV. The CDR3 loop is CASSFGTSSSYNEQFF. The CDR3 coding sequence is TGTGCCAGCAGCTTCGGGACTTCTAGCTCCTACAATGAGCAGTTCTTC.

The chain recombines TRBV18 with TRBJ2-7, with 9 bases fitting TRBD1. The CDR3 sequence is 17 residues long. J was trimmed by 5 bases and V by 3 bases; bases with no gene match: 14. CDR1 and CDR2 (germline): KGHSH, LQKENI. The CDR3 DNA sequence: TGTGCCAGCTCACCGATGGGGTGGGGGACAGGGTCCCACGAGCAGTACTTC. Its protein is CASSPMGWGTGSHEQYF.

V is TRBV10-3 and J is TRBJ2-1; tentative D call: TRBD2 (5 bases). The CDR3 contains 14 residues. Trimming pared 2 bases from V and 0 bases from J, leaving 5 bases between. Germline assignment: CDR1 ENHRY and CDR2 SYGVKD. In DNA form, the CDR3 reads TGTGCCATCAGTGAGACTAGCTCCTACAATGAGCAGTTCTTC. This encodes CAISETSSYNEQFF.

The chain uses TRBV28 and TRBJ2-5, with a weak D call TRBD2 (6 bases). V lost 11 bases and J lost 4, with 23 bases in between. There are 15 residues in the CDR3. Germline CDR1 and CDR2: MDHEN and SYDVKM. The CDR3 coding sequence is TGTGCCCTATCCCGTCCTATATTGGGAGGAGAGACCCAGTACTTC. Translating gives CALSRPILGGETQYF.

In DNA form, the CDR3 reads TGTGCCAGCAGCTTGTTAGGCGGGAGTGGCTACGAGCAGTACTTC. Residues: CASSLLGGSGYEQYF. The chain recombines TRBV5-6 with TRBJ2-7; 7 bases fit TRBD2. CDR1 SGHDT and CDR2 YYEEEE come from the germline V gene. Trimming took 1 base from V and 3 from J; bases not matched to a gene: 7. This CDR3 has 15 residues.

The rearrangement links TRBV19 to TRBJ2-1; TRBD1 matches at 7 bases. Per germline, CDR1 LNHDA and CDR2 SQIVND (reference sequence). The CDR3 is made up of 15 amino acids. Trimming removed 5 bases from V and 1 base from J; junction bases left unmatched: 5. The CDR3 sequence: CASSLGQVSYNEQFF. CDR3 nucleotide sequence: TGTGCCAGTAGTCTCGGACAGGTTTCCTACAATGAGCAGTTCTTC. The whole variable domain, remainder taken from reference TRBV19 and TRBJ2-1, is DGGITQSPKYLFRKEGQNVTLSCEQNLNHDAMYWYRQDPGQGLRLIYYSQIVNDFQKGDIAEGYSVSREKKESFPLTVTSAQKNPTAFYLCASSLGQVSYNEQFFGPGTRLTVL.

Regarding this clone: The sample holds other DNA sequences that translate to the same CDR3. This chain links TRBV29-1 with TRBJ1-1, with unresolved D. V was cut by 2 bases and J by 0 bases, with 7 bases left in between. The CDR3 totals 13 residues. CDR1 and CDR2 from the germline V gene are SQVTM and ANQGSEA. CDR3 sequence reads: CSVERAMNTEAFF. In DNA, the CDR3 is TGCAGCGTTGAAAGGGCCATGAACACTGAAGCTTTCTTT.

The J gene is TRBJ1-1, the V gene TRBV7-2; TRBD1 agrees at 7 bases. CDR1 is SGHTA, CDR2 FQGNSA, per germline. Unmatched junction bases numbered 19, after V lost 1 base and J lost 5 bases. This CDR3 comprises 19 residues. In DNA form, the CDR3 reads TGTGCCAGCAGCTTAGGGCGCCCCACGACAGGGATAGGAATTACTGAAGCTTTCTTT. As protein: CASSLGRPTTGIGITEAFF. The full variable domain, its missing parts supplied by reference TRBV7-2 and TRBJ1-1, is GAGVSQSPSNKVTEKGKDVELRCDPISGHTALYWYRQSLGQGLEFLIYFQGNSAPDKSGLPSDRFSAERTGGSVSTLTIQRTQQEDSAVYLCASSLGRPTTGIGITEAFFGQGTRLTVV.

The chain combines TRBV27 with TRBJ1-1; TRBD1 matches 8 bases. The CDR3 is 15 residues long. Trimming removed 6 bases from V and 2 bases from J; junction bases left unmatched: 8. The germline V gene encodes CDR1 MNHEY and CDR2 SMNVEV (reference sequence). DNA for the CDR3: TGTGCCAGCAGCGGCGCGGACAGGGCCAACACTGAAGCTTTCTTT. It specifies CASSGADRANTEAFF.

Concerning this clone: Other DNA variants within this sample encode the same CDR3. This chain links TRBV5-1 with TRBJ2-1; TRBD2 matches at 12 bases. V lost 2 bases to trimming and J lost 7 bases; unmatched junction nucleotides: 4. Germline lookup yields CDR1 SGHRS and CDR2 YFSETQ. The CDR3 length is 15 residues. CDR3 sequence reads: CASSFLAGGPNEQFF. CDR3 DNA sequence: TGCGCCAGCAGCTTTCTAGCGGGAGGGCCAAATGAGCAGTTCTTC.

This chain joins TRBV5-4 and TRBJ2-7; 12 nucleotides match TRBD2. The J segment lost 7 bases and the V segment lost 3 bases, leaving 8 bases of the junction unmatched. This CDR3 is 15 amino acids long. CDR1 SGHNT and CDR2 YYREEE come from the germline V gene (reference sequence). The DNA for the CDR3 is TGTGCCAGCAGCTCACGACTAGCGGGAGAAAGAGAGCAGTACTTC. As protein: CASSSRLAGEREQYF. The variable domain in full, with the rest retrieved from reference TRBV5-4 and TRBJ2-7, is ETGVTQSPTHLIKTRGQQVTLRCSSQSGHNTVSWYQQALGQGPQFIFQYYREEENGRGNFPPRFSGLQFPNYSSELNVNALELDDSALYLCASSSRLAGEREQYFGPGTRLTVT.

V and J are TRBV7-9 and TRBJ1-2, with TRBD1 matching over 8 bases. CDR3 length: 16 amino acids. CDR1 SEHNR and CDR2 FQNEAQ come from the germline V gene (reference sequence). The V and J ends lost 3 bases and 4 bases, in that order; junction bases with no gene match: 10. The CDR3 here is CASSFDGQGLSYGYTF. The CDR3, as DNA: TGTGCCAGCAGCTTCGACGGACAGGGACTTTCCTATGGCTACACCTTC.

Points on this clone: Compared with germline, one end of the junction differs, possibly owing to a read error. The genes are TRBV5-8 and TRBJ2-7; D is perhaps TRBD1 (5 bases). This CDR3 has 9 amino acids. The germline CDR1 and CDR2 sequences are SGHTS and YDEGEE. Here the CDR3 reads CASKGNPTF. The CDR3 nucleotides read TGTGCCAGCAAGGGGAACCCTACTTTC.

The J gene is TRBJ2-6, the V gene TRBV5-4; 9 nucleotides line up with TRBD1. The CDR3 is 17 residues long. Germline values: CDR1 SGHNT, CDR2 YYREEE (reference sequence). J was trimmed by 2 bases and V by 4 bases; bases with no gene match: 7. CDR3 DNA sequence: TGTGCCAGCAGCACAGGGGGCTCAATAACTGGGGCCAACGTCCTGACTTTC. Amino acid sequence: CASSTGGSITGANVLTF.